Shown below are 13 T cell receptor beta chains from a single sample sequenced in a study of cytomegalovirus exposure and HLA in healthy donors. The PCR made use of 60 Vbeta and 13 Jbeta primers. Clones were read by immunoSEQ multiplex PCR, and TCRdb kept only the in-frame ones, dropping some. In total, the table holds 70,000 or so clones. Sequenced: PBMCs. These receptors originate from a female donor in good health and CMV-seropositive.

The gene calls are TRBV2 and TRBJ1-5; 9 nucleotides line up with TRBD1. The germline CDR1 and CDR2 sequences are SNHLY and FYNNEI. The J segment lost 0 bases and the V segment lost 4 bases, leaving 7 bases of the junction unmatched. CDR3 length: 17 amino acids. The CDR3 coding sequence is TGTGCCAGCAGTGCGACAGGGGGGTACTATAGCAATCAGCCCCAGCATTTT. Its translation is CASSATGGYYSNQPQHF.

The J gene is TRBJ2-7, the V gene TRBV7-9; 10 positions agree with TRBD1. Germline V gives CDR1 SEHNR, CDR2 FQNEAQ (reference sequence). V lost 3 bases, J lost 9 bases, and 14 bases stayed unmatched. CDR3 length equals 16 residues. CDR3 sequence reads: CASSLRGTGVLRVQYF. The CDR3 DNA reads as TGTGCCAGCAGCTTGAGAGGGACAGGGGTATTACGAGTGCAGTACTTC.

A word on this clone: One end of the junction fails to match germline, which may point to a read error. The rearrangement joins TRBV30 to TRBJ2-7, with D possibly being TRBD1 or TRBD2 (5 bases each). From germline, CDR1 is GTSNPN and CDR2 SVGIG (reference sequence). CDR3 length equals 15 residues. Here the CDR3 reads CAGSGLRGPPYEQYF. The CDR3, as DNA: TGTGCCGGGAGTGGGTTAAGGGGTCCCCCCTACGAGCAGTACTTC. Complete variable domain (other parts from reference TRBV30 and TRBJ2-7): SQTIHQWPATLVQPVGSPLSLECTVEGTSNPNLYWYRQAAGRGLQLLFYSVGIGQISSEVPQNLSASRPQDRQFILSSKKLLLSDSGFYLCAGSGLRGPPYEQYFGPGTRLTVT.

V is TRBV6-4 and J is TRBJ2-3; 9 bases agree with TRBD2. Trimming removed 8 bases from V and 1 base from J; junction bases left unmatched: 4. CDR1 and CDR2 from the germline V gene are MRHNA and SNTAGT. The CDR3 contains 14 residues. This CDR3 is CASSPSGGTDTQYF. In DNA form, the CDR3 reads TGTGCCAGCTCTCCTAGCGGGGGCACAGATACGCAGTATTTT.

The rearrangement joins TRBV18 to TRBJ1-3, with a tentative D call TRBD1 (6 bases). Trimming took off 2 bases at V and 3 bases at J, with 17 bases between the two ends. In germline, CDR1 is KGHSH, CDR2 LQKENI. The CDR3 extends over 17 amino acids. The CDR3 nucleotides read TGTGCCAGCTCACCATATGGGGCCAGGGGCAGTGGAAACACCATATATTTT. Protein product: CASSPYGARGSGNTIYF.

The V gene is TRBV27, the J gene TRBJ2-7, with TRBD1 matching over 8 bases. There are 17 residues in the CDR3. Germline CDR1 reads MNHEY; CDR2 reads SMNVEV (reference sequence). The J segment lost 1 base and the V segment lost 3 bases, leaving 11 bases of the junction unmatched. CDR3 region: CASSLLAGQGQSYEQYF. The CDR3 nucleotides are TGTGCCAGCAGTTTGCTGGCAGGACAGGGCCAATCCTACGAGCAGTACTTC.

The CDR3 DNA reads TGTGCCAGTAGTCATACCGGGACAGGGTTTTTGGGTGAAGCTTTCTTT. Translated: CASSHTGTGFLGEAFF. This chain joins TRBV19 and TRBJ1-1, with TRBD1 identical over 9 bases. The germline V gene encodes CDR1 LNHDA and CDR2 SQIVND (reference sequence). The trim removed 5 bases at V and 7 bases at J, leaving 14 bases unmatched. The CDR3 sequence is 16 residues long.

The gene calls are TRBV9 and TRBJ1-4; D is undetermined. Looked up from germline, CDR1 is SGDLS and CDR2 is YYNGEE. The ends were cut back, 0 bases at V and 1 base at J, with 4 bases in the middle. The CDR3 consists of 14 residues. CDR3 nucleotide sequence: TGTGCCAGCAGCGTAGCGGGAACTAATGAAAAACTGTTTTTT. Translated: CASSVAGTNEKLFF. Using reference TRBV9 and TRBJ1-4 for the parts outside the CDR3, the full variable domain is DSGVTQTPKHLITATGQRVTLRCSPRSGDLSVYWYQQSLDQGLQFLIQYYNGEERAKGNILERFSAQQFPDLHSELNLSSLELGDSALYFCASSVAGTNEKLFFGSGTQLSVL.

Written as DNA, the CDR3 is TGTGCCAGCAGTGGCGGTGCCACAGATACGCAGTATTTT. It encodes CASSGGATDTQYF. J is TRBJ2-3 and V is TRBV9; D is unclear. The germline CDR1 and CDR2 sequences are SGDLS and YYNGEE. This CDR3 has 13 residues. The germline V and J ends were trimmed by 5 bases and 2 bases, with 9 bases remaining between them.

V usage is TRBV6-5 and J usage is TRBJ2-7, with 8 bases lining up with TRBD2. The CDR3 loop spans 16 amino acids. Germline V CDR1 and CDR2: MNHEY, SVGAGI. V lost 0 bases, J lost 3 bases, and 7 bases stayed unmatched. For the CDR3, the DNA is TGTGCCAGCAGTTACTCCTCGGCGGGACTAGGCTACGAGCAGTACTTC. Encoded protein: CASSYSSAGLGYEQYF.

The CDR3 sequence: CASSLTPSSYNSPLHF. CDR3 DNA sequence: TGCGCCAGCAGCTTGACACCTAGCTCCTATAATTCACCCCTCCACTTT. V and J are TRBV5-1 and TRBJ1-6; D uncertain. The V gene lost 1 base and the J gene lost 0 bases, with 8 bases spanning the gap. CDR3 length: 16 residues. Germline V lookup: CDR1 SGHRS, CDR2 YFSETQ.

The chain couples TRBV28 to TRBJ2-7; D gene unclear. The CDR3 is 16 residues long. Germline CDR1 is MDHEN and CDR2 is SYDVKM. V lost 2 bases to trimming and J lost 4 bases, with 18 bases between them. The CDR3 sequence is CASSLQIRQPSYEQYF. The CDR3 bases are TGTGCCAGCAGTTTACAAATCAGACAACCATCGTACGAGCAGTACTTC.

This chain connects TRBV2 to TRBJ2-5; 7 positions match TRBD1. CDR3 size: 14 residues. V was clipped by 1 base and J by 5 bases; unmatched bases: 4. In germline, CDR1 is SNHLY, CDR2 FYNNEI. The CDR3 loop is CASSEDRGGETQYF. The CDR3 coding sequence is TGTGCCAGCAGTGAAGACAGGGGCGGGGAGACCCAGTACTTC. The whole variable domain, filled in from reference TRBV2 and TRBJ2-5, reads EPEVTQTPSHQVTQMGQEVILRCVPISNHLYFYWYRQILGQKVEFLVSFYNNEISEKSEIFDDQFSVERPDGSNFTLKIRSTKLEDSAMYFCASSEDRGGETQYFGPGTRLLVL.